These 22 T cell receptor beta chains came from one sample sequenced in a study of blood T cell repertoires in COVID-19 (dated by TCRdb to the early 2020s). Library method: the immunoSEQ multiplex PCR assay. Here the immuneACCESS table is served through TCRdb, limited to in-frame sequences with V and J called. Missing clones are a known gap in these copies; in checked studies unresolved V genes cover under half, and the rest lacks a known reason. The sample table holds under 15,000 clones, of which 84% were seen once. Together, the top ten hold 30% to 40% of the sample. Sequences were obtained from peripheral blood. The source of these receptors is a man aged 50 to 59 with active COVID-19.

In this sample, this clone turned up once. This chain links TRBV10-3 with TRBJ2-7, with 11 bases identical to TRBD2. Germline CDR1 and CDR2: ENHRY and SYGVKD. The CDR3 has 15 amino acids. V lost 6 bases to trimming and J lost 0 bases; unmatched junction nucleotides: 4. The CDR3 loop reads CAIRSTSGSSYEQYF. The CDR3 bases are TGTGCCATCAGAAGCACTAGCGGGAGCTCCTACGAGCAGTACTTC.

The V call is TRBV7-9, the J call TRBJ2-7; 7 bases line up with TRBD1. V lost 2 bases and J lost 0; bases outside the gene matches: 4. The CDR3 extends over 15 amino acids. Germline assignment: CDR1 SEHNR and CDR2 FQNEAQ (reference sequence). This CDR3 reads CASSLLTGSSYEQYF. CDR3 DNA sequence: TGTGCCAGCAGCTTATTGACAGGGAGCTCCTACGAGCAGTACTTC.

The chain employs TRBV2 and TRBJ2-5; D perhaps matches TRBD2 (7 bases). Germline CDR1 SNHLY, CDR2 FYNNEI. V lost 3 bases and J 4 bases, leaving 18 bases between the germline ends. The CDR3 has 16 amino acids. CDR3 sequence: CASSDGRGRGAETQYF. DNA for the CDR3: TGTGCCAGCAGTGATGGGAGGGGGAGAGGAGCAGAGACCCAGTACTTC.

This clone was counted a single time. This rearrangement joins TRBV7-9 to TRBJ2-1; 11 nucleotides align to TRBD2. CDR3 size: 15 residues. V dropped 3 bases and J dropped 8; count of bases not matched to a gene: 6. Germline-derived CDR1 and CDR2 are SEHNR and FQNEAQ (reference sequence). The chain's CDR3 is CASSLELAGDHEQFF. DNA of the CDR3: TGTGCCAGCAGCTTGGAACTAGCGGGAGATCATGAGCAGTTCTTC.

This clone was seen a single time. The chain uses TRBV3-1 (or the pseudogene TRBV3-2) and TRBJ2-1; D not resolved. Trimming removed 4 bases at V and 0 bases at J, with 10 bases between. Germline values: CDR1 LGHDT, CDR2 YNNKEL (reference sequence). CDR3 size: 15 residues. CDR3 sequence: CASSRSKNSYNEQFF. CDR3 DNA sequence: TGTGCCAGCAGCCGATCTAAGAACTCCTACAATGAGCAGTTCTTC.

The rearrangement uses TRBV7-9 and TRBJ1-1; the D gene is possibly TRBD1 (6 bases). Germline CDR1 reads SEHNR; CDR2 reads FQNEAQ (reference sequence). This CDR3 has 14 residues. Between the trimmed V and J ends, which lost 4 bases and 1 base, there was a span of 10 bases. The CDR3 bases are TGTGCCAGCAGCTGGGGACATCCGAACACTGAAGCTTTCTTT. Its translation is CASSWGHPNTEAFF.

This clone is categorized as medium-sized (0.01 to 0.1%). CDR3 bases: TGTGCCAGCAGGCCCGGGACAGGGGGCGCTGGATTGTACTATGGCTACACCTTC. Its translation is CASRPGTGGAGLYYGYTF. The V gene is TRBV27, the J gene TRBJ1-2; 12 bases fit TRBD1. Germline assignment: CDR1 MNHEY and CDR2 SMNVEV (reference sequence). The CDR3 consists of 18 residues. With V trimmed by 6 bases and J by 3 bases, 14 bases remained unmatched.

The J gene is TRBJ2-7, the V gene TRBV7-9; possibly TRBD1 for D (6 bases). The length of the CDR3 is 14 residues. The V and J ends lost 4 bases and 1 base respectively, with 11 bases between them. The germline CDR1 and CDR2 sequences are SEHNR and FQNEAQ (reference sequence). The CDR3 nucleotides are TGTGCCAGCAGCTCCCGGGACATATCCTACGAGCAGTACTTC. The encoded protein is CASSSRDISYEQYF.

The rearrangement uses TRBV29-1 and TRBJ1-2, with TRBD1 matching 9 bases. The CDR3 spans 13 residues. Looked up from germline, CDR1 is SQVTM and CDR2 is ANQGSEA. Unmatched junction bases numbered 5, after V lost 7 bases and J lost 2 bases. The CDR3 coding sequence is TGCAGCGATGCCGGGACAGGGAACTATGGCTACACCTTC. Translated: CSDAGTGNYGYTF.

The chain is built from TRBV15 and TRBJ2-1, with no clear D. The ends were cut back, 5 bases at V and 0 bases at J, with 11 bases in the middle. The CDR3 length is 15 residues. Germline CDR1 is LNHNV and CDR2 is YYDKDF (reference sequence). The CDR3 DNA follows: TGTGCCACCAGCCTAAGCGCCAGCTCCTACAATGAGCAGTTCTTC. Its protein product is CATSLSASSYNEQFF.

This chain links TRBV27 with TRBJ2-1; 9 positions agree with TRBD2. CDR1 MNHEY and CDR2 SMNVEV come from the germline V gene (reference sequence). With V trimmed by 1 base and J by 5 bases, 12 bases remained unmatched. The CDR3 runs to 18 residues. The CDR3 spells CASSLLLSGSRWHNEQFF. The CDR3 coding sequence is TGTGCCAGCAGTTTATTGCTTAGCGGGAGTAGGTGGCACAATGAGCAGTTCTTC.

This clone was picked up one time. DNA for the CDR3: TGTGCCAGCAGCCAAGTCCTCGGTCTTGGCTCCTACAATGAGCAGTTCTTC. Translating it yields CASSQVLGLGSYNEQFF. V gene TRBV14 combines with J gene TRBJ2-1; no firm D call. Deletions cut 1 base from V and 0 bases from J, with 13 bases between. Germline V gene sequence: CDR1 SGHDN, CDR2 FVKESK. CDR3 length: 17 residues.

The chain has TRBV3-1 (or the pseudogene TRBV3-2) and TRBJ1-1; TRBD1 agrees at 10 bases. Looked up from germline, CDR1 is LGHDT and CDR2 is YNNKEL (reference sequence). The CDR3 has 16 residues. The V segment lost 1 base and the J segment 5 bases; nucleotides outside the gene matches: 7. In nucleotides, the CDR3 is TGTGCCAGCAGCCAAGGCCCCCTGGACAGGGGGACTGAAGCTTTCTTT. Its translation is CASSQGPLDRGTEAFF.

The chain employs TRBV2 and TRBJ1-5, with D unresolved. The V and J ends lost 2 bases and 5 bases respectively, with 13 bases between them. The CDR3 has 15 amino acids. CDR1 and CDR2 (germline): SNHLY, FYNNEI. For the CDR3, the DNA is TGTGCCAGCAGTGAAAAAGGAGGTGGTGATCAGCCCCAGCATTTT. This sequence encodes CASSEKGGGDQPQHF.

This clone appeared once. J is TRBJ2-7 and V is TRBV7-3; 8 nucleotides match TRBD2. Germline CDR1 and CDR2: SGHTA and FQGTGA. The CDR3 runs 13 residues. The V segment lost 4 bases and the J segment 7 bases; nucleotides outside the gene matches: 6. The CDR3 sequence is CASSSSGSGEQYF. CDR3 sequence (DNA): TGTGCCAGCAGCTCAAGCGGGAGTGGTGAGCAGTACTTC.

The genes are TRBV7-9 and TRBJ2-3; 9 bases agree with TRBD1. J gave up 6 bases and V 3 bases, and 4 bases lay outside the gene matches. The CDR3 runs 14 residues. Germline V gene data show CDR1 as SEHNR and CDR2 as FQNEAQ (reference sequence). The CDR3 DNA reads as TGTGCCAGCAGCTTGGGACAGGGAGCGGATACGCAGTATTTT. Translating it yields CASSLGQGADTQYF. Combining the CDR3 with reference TRBV7-9 and TRBJ2-3 gives the whole variable domain DTGVSQNPRHKITKRGQNVTFRCDPISEHNRLYWYRQTLGQGPEFLTYFQNEAQLEKSRLLSDRFSAERPKGSFSTLEIQRTEQGDSAMYLCASSLGQGADTQYFGPGTRLTVL.

The V and J genes are TRBV7-6 and TRBJ2-6, with D possibly being TRBD2 (5 bases). Trimming cost V 3 bases and J 2 bases, with 17 bases left between them. The CDR3 is 18 amino acids. Germline CDR1 and CDR2: SGHVS and FNYEAQ. In DNA form, the CDR3 reads TGTGCCAGCAGCTTTATGAAAGGAGGTTCTGCTGGGGCCAACGTCCTGACTTTC. Its translation is CASSFMKGGSAGANVLTF.

This sequence joins TRBV5-6 and TRBJ2-3; TRBD2 agrees at 14 bases. The CDR3 spans 17 residues. The germline CDR1 and CDR2 sequences are SGHDT and YYEEEE. With 3 bases clipped from V and 6 bases from J, the junction kept 9 bases outside the gene matches. The CDR3 reads CASSYGQGLAGDDTQYF. The CDR3 DNA reads TGTGCCAGCAGCTACGGACAGGGACTAGCGGGAGACGATACGCAGTATTTT. The full variable domain, completed using reference TRBV5-6 and TRBJ2-3, is DAGVTQSPTHLIKTRGQQVTLRCSPKSGHDTVSWYQQALGQGPQFIFQYYEEEERQRGNFPDRFSGHQFPNYSSELNVNALLLGDSALYLCASSYGQGLAGDDTQYFGPGTRLTVL.

This chain links TRBV28 with TRBJ2-5, with D possibly TRBD1 on 5 matching bases. The CDR3 extends over 14 amino acids. V was cut by 5 bases and J by 1 base, with 11 bases left in between. CDR1 is MDHEN and CDR2 is SYDVKM in the germline V gene. The CDR3 protein is CASSHRIAQETQYF. In nucleotides, the CDR3 is TGTGCCAGCAGTCACAGGATCGCCCAAGAGACCCAGTACTTC.

V is TRBV24-1 and J is TRBJ2-1, with D maybe TRBD2 (6 bases). The CDR3 has 16 amino acids. In germline, CDR1 is KGHDR, CDR2 SFDVKD. Trimming took 10 bases from V and 5 from J, leaving 23 bases between them. As DNA, the CDR3 is TGTGCCACTGCAGTTGGGACTGGTCTAGCGAACAATGAGCAGTTCTTC. Translating it yields CATAVGTGLANNEQFF.

This clone came up once. The genes are TRBV7-2 and TRBJ2-7, with 9 bases aligning to TRBD2. Germline V lookup: CDR1 SGHTA, CDR2 FQGNSA. There are 14 residues in the CDR3. J lost 2 bases, V lost 3 bases, and 2 bases had no gene match. The CDR3: CASSLTSGPYEQYF. CDR3 coding DNA: TGTGCCAGCAGCTTGACTAGCGGACCCTACGAGCAGTACTTC. The full variable domain, completed using reference TRBV7-2 and TRBJ2-7, is GAGVSQSPSNKVTEKGKDVELRCDPISGHTALYWYRQSLGQGLEFLIYFQGNSAPDKSGLPSDRFSAERTGGSVSTLTIQRTQQEDSAVYLCASSLTSGPYEQYFGPGTRLTVT.

This rearrangement joins TRBV6-5 to TRBJ2-5; weak D call: TRBD1 (5 bases). The CDR3 runs 11 residues. Trimming shortened V by 8 bases and J by 5 bases, and 9 bases separated the two germline ends. The germline CDR1 and CDR2 sequences are MNHEY and SVGAGI. CDR3 nucleotides: TGTGCCAGCGCAAAGGGGGAGACCCAGTACTTC. Protein: CASAKGETQYF.